This T cell receptor beta chain was captured by sequencing in a study of blood T cell repertoires in COVID-19 (TCRdb year 2020). General notes on the study: Samples from collaborators originated in the United States, Italy and Spain and spanned both the acute and convalescent phases of COVID-19. Samples came from the ongoing ImmuneRACE study (first 160 participants) plus 1,254 subjects from 6 global collaborators. The dataset comprised deeply sampled blood TCRbeta repertoires from subjects exposed to, actively infected with, or recovered from COVID-19. The repertoires were made available in a free public database intended to serve as a resource for research on the immune response to SARS-CoV-2. Where HLA class I and class II types were available, the types were taken from metadata supplied by the sample provider, not from assay-based typing. The sample metadata nearly always contained a de-identified subject ID, COVID-19 status, age in years and sex. The material from the prospective study consisted of cDNA or gDNA derived from T cells, B-cell-depleted T cells, or PBMCs. What the work shows at the level of the full study, not this receptor alone: The quantity of clinical and demographic metadata differed by source and by participant and was supplied without curation.

Compared with germline, V lacks 7 bases and J lacks 6 bases; bases without a gene match: 12. The CDR3 runs 15 residues from the cysteine to the phenylalanine. Kept here is only the CDR3 DNA, which spans 45 bases and is read in frame from base 1. According to the germline V gene, CDR1 reads SGHRS and CDR2 reads YFSETQ. Comments on this clone: The antigen it recognizes is unknown. No base quality information exists; no much larger clone differs at one position.

Whole blood was collected in K2EDTA tubes by collaborating institutions according to the institutions' own protocols. For TCRbeta analysis, collaborators shipped samples in one of three forms: frozen whole blood, isolated PBMCs, or DNA extracted from either of those sample types. The immunoSEQ Assay, a bias-controlled multiplex PCR, was used to amplify TCRbeta CDR3 regions from genomic DNA. The published analysis was carried out like this. The number of nucleated cells in each sample was estimated from the amplification of reference gene primers within the assay. To quantify the absolute abundance of each unique TCRbeta CDR3 rearrangement, sequence reads were collapsed and filtered. For each sample, productive Simpson clonality was calculated as the square root of Simpson's diversity index across productive rearrangements. TCRdb provides this immuneACCESS table in a form limited to in-frame rearrangements. Some clones are lacking; in checked studies, under half of them reflect an unresolved V gene, and why the rest are absent is not known. Clonal size and the V and J genes are those of that table, whereas D and trimming came from the DNA. This sample is represented by about 270,000 clones; about nine tenths of them were singletons. 2% to 2.5% of the sample comes from the top ten.

The chain is made from TRBV5-1 and TRBJ2-1, and 8 junctional nucleotides match TRBD2. This TCR was recovered from a man between 50 and 59 years old with acute or convalescent COVID-19. Sequenced material: peripheral blood. CDR3 sequence: CASDLAGGGGNEQFF. The nucleotides read TGCGCCAGCGATTTGGCGGGGGGCGGTGGCAATGAGCAGTTCTTC. Reference TRBV5-1 and TRBJ2-1 proteins supply the regions before and after the CDR3; the full variable domain is: KAGVTQTPRYLIKTRGQQVTLSCSPISGHRSVSWYQQTPGQGLQFLFEYFSETQRNKGNFPGRFSGRQFSNSRSEMNVSTLELGDSALYLCASDLAGGGGNEQFFGPGTRLTVL.